These 32 T cell receptor beta chains originate from one sample sequenced in a study of T-cell memory formation after mild COVID-19. Each CDR3 protein gets one entry after TCRdb re-called the 5' RACE reads with MiXCR. The table lists about 500,000 distinct CDR3 sequences, roughly 20% of them singletons. The sequencing sample was made of PBMCs or a T cell subset sorted from them (not recorded which). These receptors all stem from an adult woman who had mild COVID-19 (a few samples of this study predate the infection). Cell type and time point are not known.

The CDR3 DNA reads TGCAGTGCTACCCGGAATCTAGTAAATCCAAACGAGCAGTACTTC. Its protein product is CSATRNLVNPNEQYF. This sequence joins TRBV20-1 and TRBJ2-7; D is undetermined. The CDR3 spans 15 residues. CDR1 DFQATT and CDR2 SNEGSKA come from the germline V gene (reference sequence). Trimming took 4 bases from V and 5 from J, leaving 21 bases between them.

The CDR3 region has the DNA TGCAGCGCCCGACTTGGGGGAGATACGCAGTATTTT. Translation: CSARLGGDTQYF. The chain links TRBV29-1 to TRBJ2-3, with D perhaps TRBD1 or TRBD2 (5 bases each). The CDR3 has 12 amino acids. Per germline, CDR1 SQVTM and CDR2 ANQGSEA. The V gene lost 7 bases and the J gene lost 5 bases, with 13 bases spanning the gap.

This clonotype was detected only a few times. This chain links TRBV7-2 with TRBJ2-7; 7 bases match TRBD1. In germline, CDR1 is SGHTA, CDR2 FQGNSA. The CDR3 loop spans 15 amino acids. V shed 8 bases and J 5 bases; nucleotides not matched to a gene: 15. This chain's CDR3 is CASAPETGNRHEQYF. The CDR3 nucleotides read TGTGCCAGCGCTCCAGAGACAGGGAATAGGCACGAGCAGTACTTC.

This clonotype was seen ten or more times. The chain employs TRBV30 and TRBJ2-1; D ambiguous. Per germline, CDR1 GTSNPN and CDR2 SVGIG (reference sequence). V lost 3 bases and J 14 bases, leaving 20 bases between the germline ends. CDR3 length: 13 amino acids. CDR3: CAWSPHVSAGEFF. CDR3 nucleotide sequence: TGTGCCTGGAGCCCTCATGTATCGGCTGGCGAGTTCTTC. The variable domain in full, completed from reference TRBV30 and TRBJ2-1, reads SQTIHQWPATLVQPVGSPLSLECTVEGTSNPNLYWYRQAAGRGLQLLFYSVGIGQISSEVPQNLSASRPQDRQFILSSKKLLLSDSGFYLCAWSPHVSAGEFFGPGTRLTVL.

This sequence joins TRBV12-3 or TRBV12-4 and TRBJ2-7, with TRBD2 matching over 14 bases. Trimming cost V 4 bases and J 2 bases; bases outside gene matches: 7. The CDR3 is 17 residues long. CDR3 DNA sequence: TGTGCCAGCAGTTATTGTGGACTAGCGGGGGGCACCTACGAGCAGTACTTC. This translates into CASSYCGLAGGTYEQYF.

This clonotype was observed a handful of times. J is TRBJ1-1 and V is TRBV10-3, with D possibly TRBD1 on 5 matching bases. Germline V gives CDR1 ENHRY, CDR2 SYGVKD. The CDR3 is 13 residues long. Deletions cut 4 bases from V and 5 bases from J, with 11 bases between. DNA of the CDR3: TGTGCCATCAGTGTTGGGACGATGACTGAAGCTTTCTTT. This gives the protein CAISVGTMTEAFF.

CDR3 sequence reads: CASSSGKTPISHTF. The CDR3 DNA sequence: TGTGCCAGCAGCTCCGGGAAAACCCCTATATCCCACACCTTC. The chain joins TRBV7-9 to TRBJ1-2; D unclear. There are 14 residues in the CDR3. V was clipped by 4 bases and J by 12 bases, with 21 bases between them. Germline V lookup: CDR1 SEHNR, CDR2 FQNEAQ (reference sequence).

The J gene is TRBJ1-1, the V gene TRBV12-3 or TRBV12-4; D remains ambiguous. V was pared by 1 base and J by 7 bases, with 7 bases between. This CDR3 region has 12 residues. In DNA form, the CDR3 reads TGTGCCAGCAGTTTAGGGACGGTTGAAGCTTTCTTT. It specifies CASSLGTVEAFF.

V is TRBV12-3 or TRBV12-4 and J is TRBJ1-1; D is uncertain. Trimming removed 2 bases from V and 4 bases from J, with 8 bases in between. The CDR3 extends over 13 amino acids. CDR3 bases: TGTGCCAGCAGTTTAAACGGAGGCACTGAAGCTTTCTTT. Translating it yields CASSLNGGTEAFF.

The count of this clonotype is one. This chain uses TRBV24-1 with TRBJ1-1, with D unresolved. The CDR3 runs to 13 residues. Trimming stripped 3 bases from V and 3 bases from J, with 7 bases between. From germline, CDR1 is KGHDR and CDR2 SFDVKD. CDR3 coding DNA: TGTGCCACCAGTGATCCTGGGGACACTGAAGCTTTCTTT. Amino acid sequence: CATSDPGDTEAFF.

V and J are TRBV5-1 and TRBJ2-5; 10 bases match TRBD2. This CDR3 has 15 amino acids. Germline V CDR1 and CDR2: SGHRS, YFSETQ. J lost 4 bases, V lost 4 bases, and 7 bases had no gene match. The CDR3 spells CASSPWTSGVETQYF. The CDR3 DNA reads TGCGCCAGCAGCCCCTGGACTAGCGGTGTAGAGACCCAGTACTTC.

This clonotype was picked up many times. The genes are TRBV5-1 and TRBJ2-5; D not resolved. Trimming stripped 1 base from V and 4 bases from J, with 8 bases between. Germline V gene lookup returns CDR1 SGHRS and CDR2 YFSETQ. This CDR3 spans 13 amino acids. CDR3 protein: CASSLKRRETQYF. CDR3 DNA: TGCGCCAGCAGCTTGAAAAGGCGAGAGACCCAGTACTTC. Full variable domain (remainder filled in from reference TRBV5-1 and TRBJ2-5): KAGVTQTPRYLIKTRGQQVTLSCSPISGHRSVSWYQQTPGQGLQFLFEYFSETQRNKGNFPGRFSGRQFSNSRSEMNVSTLELGDSALYLCASSLKRRETQYFGPGTRLLVL.

The V gene is TRBV4-1, the J gene TRBJ1-1, with D uncertain. Germline V gives CDR1 MGHRA, CDR2 YSYEKL. This CDR3 region has 16 residues. V was shortened by 3 bases and J by 0 bases, with 14 bases between the two germline ends. In DNA, the CDR3 is TGCGCCAGCAGCCAGCGCGACATTGGAGTGAACACTGAAGCTTTCTTT. Translated: CASSQRDIGVNTEAFF.

This clonotype was seen a handful of times. This chain uses TRBV5-1 with TRBJ1-1; tentatively, D is TRBD1 (6 bases). This CDR3 is built from 15 residues. The V gene's germline CDR1 is SGHRS and CDR2 YFSETQ. Trimming took 4 bases from V and 6 from J, leaving 19 bases between them. The CDR3 nucleotides read TGCGCCAGCAGCGAAAGACCAGGGGAGCGGGCTGAAGCTTTCTTT. Protein: CASSERPGERAEAFF.

The table lists this clonotype with a count of one. Sequence at one end of the junction differs from germline and may be a read error. The rearrangement links TRBV24-1 to TRBJ2-7; D may be TRBD1 (6 bases). The CDR3 covers 12 residues. Germline loops: CDR1 KGHDR, CDR2 SFDVKD. CDR3 sequence reads: CDTSEGDYEQYF. The CDR3 nucleotides read TGTGACACCAGTGAGGGGGACTACGAGCAGTACTTC.

This clonotype was seen more than once but under ten times. The V call is TRBV7-6, the J call TRBJ2-5; the match to TRBD2 covers 12 bases. Germline V gene sequence: CDR1 SGHVS, CDR2 FNYEAQ. The CDR3 totals 16 residues. With V trimmed by 3 bases and J by 1 base, 3 bases remained unmatched. The CDR3 is CASSFASGRAQETQYF. The CDR3 DNA reads TGTGCCAGCAGCTTCGCTAGCGGGAGGGCCCAAGAGACCCAGTACTTC. Supplemented by reference TRBV7-6 and TRBJ2-5, the full variable domain reads GAGVSQSPRYKVTKRGQDVALRCDPISGHVSLYWYRQALGQGPEFLTYFNYEAQQDKSGLPNDRFSAERPEGSISTLTIQRTEQRDSAMYRCASSFASGRAQETQYFGPGTRLLVL.

Written as DNA, the CDR3 is TGTGCCAGCAGCCAAGATTTAGGCGGGAGACGTTACGAGCAGTACTTC. Translating gives CASSQDLGGRRYEQYF. The chain has TRBV4-2 and TRBJ2-7, with TRBD2 matching over 7 bases. The CDR3 is 16 residues long. CDR1 LGHNA and CDR2 YNFKEQ come from the germline V gene. Trimming took 0 bases from V and 4 from J; bases not matched to a gene: 9.

This clonotype was recorded a few times. The chain has TRBV5-1 and TRBJ2-1; D unresolved. This CDR3 is built from 14 residues. Looked up from germline, CDR1 is SGHRS and CDR2 is YFSETQ. V was pared by 0 bases and J by 8 bases, with 12 bases between. CDR3 DNA sequence: TGCGCCAGCAGCTTGGGGTCGGGTTGGGATGAGCAGTTCTTC. It is translated as CASSLGSGWDEQFF.

There are a few counts of this clonotype. V is TRBV6-1 and J is TRBJ2-5; 7 nucleotides match TRBD1. V lost 1 base, J lost 5 bases, and 10 bases stayed unmatched. The CDR3 is 16 residues long. In germline, CDR1 is MNHNS, CDR2 SASEGT. The CDR3 bases are TGTGCCAGCAGTGAAGTGAGCAGGGGGTTTCGGGAGACCCAGTACTTC. Amino acid sequence: CASSEVSRGFRETQYF.

The chain joins TRBV19 to TRBJ2-7; D not resolved. This CDR3 is built from 13 residues. V dropped 2 bases and J dropped 3 bases, with 8 bases sitting between them. CDR1 is LNHDA and CDR2 is SQIVND in the germline V gene (reference sequence). Here the CDR3 reads CASSIIYDYEQYF. In DNA form, the CDR3 reads TGTGCCAGTAGTATAATCTACGACTACGAGCAGTACTTC.

The V gene is TRBV5-1, the J gene TRBJ2-7; D may correspond to TRBD1 or TRBD2 (5 bases each). The V and J ends lost 7 bases and 2 bases respectively, with 19 bases between them. The CDR3 sequence is 15 residues long. CDR1 SGHRS and CDR2 YFSETQ come from the germline V gene. CDR3 amino acids: CASHQYGTAAYEQYF. For the CDR3, the DNA is TGCGCCAGCCACCAGTACGGGACGGCCGCCTACGAGCAGTACTTC.

Ten or more counts support this clonotype. V usage is TRBV20-1 and J usage is TRBJ2-1; 15 bases line up with TRBD2. Germline CDR1 and CDR2: DFQATT and SNEGSKA (reference sequence). The CDR3 length is 17 residues. V was pared by 6 bases and J by 4 bases, with 10 bases of the junction left unmatched. The CDR3 DNA sequence: TGCAGTGCCCTGGGGACTAGCGGGAGGATCGTTTACAATGAGCAGTTCTTC. Encoded protein: CSALGTSGRIVYNEQFF.

This clonotype has only a few counts. The chain couples TRBV20-1 to TRBJ2-3; 8 bases fit TRBD2. Germline V gene sequence: CDR1 DFQATT, CDR2 SNEGSKA (reference sequence). The CDR3 loop spans 11 amino acids. Trimming took 7 bases from V and 8 from J; bases not matched to a gene: 5. In DNA, the CDR3 is TGCAGTGGAGTACGGGAGGGTACGCAGTATTTT. This translates into CSGVREGTQYF.

The J gene is TRBJ1-1, the V gene TRBV7-6; 11 positions match TRBD1. The V gene's germline CDR1 is SGHVS and CDR2 FNYEAQ. The CDR3 sequence is 18 residues long. V gave up 5 bases and J gave up 0 bases; unmatched junction bases: 11. DNA of the CDR3: TGTGCCAGCAGCCGGACAGGGGGCACGCGAAGGGTGAACACTGAAGCTTTCTTT. Its protein is CASSRTGGTRRVNTEAFF.

This clonotype has at least ten counts. The chain combines TRBV7-9 with TRBJ2-1, with 7 nucleotides matching TRBD2. CDR3 length equals 17 residues. V dropped 5 bases and J dropped 4; count of bases not matched to a gene: 14. Germline loops: CDR1 SEHNR, CDR2 FQNEAQ (reference sequence). This CDR3 reads CASSLHPGLDQYNEQFF. Written as DNA, the CDR3 is TGTGCCAGCAGCCTCCACCCAGGACTAGACCAGTACAATGAGCAGTTCTTC.

The chain carries TRBV5-1 and TRBJ1-6, with D perhaps TRBD1 (5 bases). Between the trimmed V and J ends, which lost 4 bases and 8 bases, there was a span of 16 bases. CDR3 length equals 15 residues. Germline CDR1 SGHRS, CDR2 YFSETQ. CDR3 sequence: CASSGSLGQDSPLHF. The CDR3 DNA is TGCGCCAGCAGCGGGAGCTTGGGGCAGGATTCACCCCTCCACTTT.

This clonotype was found a few times. The J gene is TRBJ1-2, the V gene TRBV5-1, with D perhaps matching TRBD1 (5 bases). V dropped 4 bases and J dropped 9 bases, with 19 bases sitting between them. The germline V gene has CDR1 SGHRS and CDR2 YFSETQ. The CDR3 sequence is 14 residues long. In DNA form, the CDR3 reads TGCGCCAGCAGCCCGGGGGGGGAGTGGACCAGCTACACCTTC. Amino acids: CASSPGGEWTSYTF. Full variable domain (rest looked up from reference TRBV5-1 and TRBJ1-2): KAGVTQTPRYLIKTRGQQVTLSCSPISGHRSVSWYQQTPGQGLQFLFEYFSETQRNKGNFPGRFSGRQFSNSRSEMNVSTLELGDSALYLCASSPGGEWTSYTFGSGTRLTVV.

The rearrangement joins TRBV6-5 to TRBJ1-1; weak D call: TRBD1 (5 bases). Germline V gives CDR1 MNHEY, CDR2 SVGAGI. The CDR3 consists of 14 residues. Trimming took 2 bases from V and 1 from J, leaving 8 bases between them. DNA of the CDR3: TGTGCCAGCAGTTACGTACAGGCGAACACTGAAGCTTTCTTT. This encodes CASSYVQANTEAFF.

This chain joins TRBV12-5 and TRBJ2-2, with a possible D match to TRBD2 (6 bases). V was trimmed by 5 bases and J by 3 bases, leaving 7 bases between them. The CDR3 consists of 13 residues. CDR1 and CDR2 (germline): LGHNT, FRNRAP. DNA of the CDR3: TGTGCTAGTGGTCCGGGGGACACCGGGGAGCTGTTTTTT. Amino acid sequence: CASGPGDTGELFF.

The chain joins TRBV5-6 to TRBJ2-2, with D perhaps TRBD2 (6 bases). The CDR3 has 16 residues. Germline V lookup: CDR1 SGHDT, CDR2 YYEEEE. The V end lost 0 bases, the J end lost 1 base, and 10 bases lay between the germline ends. The CDR3 sequence is CASSLAGSGNTGELFF. The CDR3 DNA reads TGTGCCAGCAGCTTGGCAGGTAGCGGGAACACCGGGGAGCTGTTTTTT. Complete variable domain (other parts from reference TRBV5-6 and TRBJ2-2): DAGVTQSPTHLIKTRGQQVTLRCSPKSGHDTVSWYQQALGQGPQFIFQYYEEEERQRGNFPDRFSGHQFPNYSSELNVNALLLGDSALYLCASSLAGSGNTGELFFGEGSRLTVL.

This clonotype has only a few counts. V is TRBV5-1 and J is TRBJ1-1; D is ambiguous. Germline V gene sequence: CDR1 SGHRS, CDR2 YFSETQ. V shed 4 bases and J shed 0 bases, with 13 bases lying between them. This CDR3 is 15 amino acids long. The CDR3 coding sequence is TGCGCCAGCAGCACCACGGCGGGATTGAACACTGAAGCTTTCTTT. Its translation is CASSTTAGLNTEAFF. Full variable domain (missing parts from reference TRBV5-1 and TRBJ1-1): KAGVTQTPRYLIKTRGQQVTLSCSPISGHRSVSWYQQTPGQGLQFLFEYFSETQRNKGNFPGRFSGRQFSNSRSEMNVSTLELGDSALYLCASSTTAGLNTEAFFGQGTRLTVV.

Only a few counts were recorded for this clonotype. The chain is built from TRBV11-2 and TRBJ2-7, with TRBD1 identical over 9 bases. J gave up 3 bases and V 5 bases, and 8 bases lay outside the gene matches. The CDR3 totals 15 residues. Germline lookup yields CDR1 SGHAT and CDR2 FQNNGV. CDR3 nucleotide sequence: TGTGCCAGCAGCCTGGACAGGGGCAAAATCTACGAGCAGTACTTC. Its protein is CASSLDRGKIYEQYF.